This passage covers 14 T cell receptor beta chains from one sample sequenced in a study of T-cell reconstitution after alpha-beta-depleted transplantation in children. Preparation of the TCRbeta library involved a method that used unique molecular identifiers. TCRdb independently ran MiXCR on the PCR reads; one entry per CDR3 protein. The table has about 270,000 distinct CDR3 sequences, about a tenth seen once. The sequencing used PBMCs from the stem cell graft donor, collected from the stem cell graft. The receptors come from a human donor who donated a stem cell graft to a child with SCID.

In its sample, this clonotype was seen many times. The V and J genes are TRBV2 and TRBJ2-7; 7 positions agree with TRBD1. This CDR3 region has 12 residues. The J segment lost 6 bases and the V segment lost 4 bases, leaving 3 bases of the junction unmatched. Per the germline V gene, CDR1 is SNHLY and CDR2 is FYNNEI. CDR3 bases: TGTGCCAGCAGTGTACAGGGGACCGAGCAGTACTTC. This translates into CASSVQGTEQYF.

The rearrangement joins TRBV5-6 to TRBJ2-7, with D perhaps TRBD1 (6 bases). The CDR3 spans 13 residues. V lost 4 bases to trimming and J lost 5 bases, with 13 bases between them. Germline V lookup: CDR1 SGHDT, CDR2 YYEEEE. This CDR3 reads CASSLDRSHEQYF. CDR3 DNA sequence: TGTGCCAGCAGCCTTGACAGGTCCCACGAGCAGTACTTC.

The chain uses TRBV5-5 and TRBJ1-2, with 7 bases identical to TRBD1. Trimming took 4 bases from V and 4 from J; bases not matched to a gene: 10. The CDR3 is 15 amino acids. Germline lookup yields CDR1 SGHKS and CDR2 YYEKEE (reference sequence). The DNA of the CDR3 is TGTGCCAGCAGCCTAAGATTGACAGGGAGCTATGGCTACACCTTC. Translated, it gives CASSLRLTGSYGYTF.

The rearrangement joins TRBV5-1 to TRBJ2-1; possibly TRBD2 for D (6 bases). The ends were cut back, 2 bases at V and 5 bases at J, with 14 bases in the middle. Looked up from germline, CDR1 is SGHRS and CDR2 is YFSETQ. The CDR3 runs 15 residues. This CDR3 is CASSLGGYSDNEQFF. The CDR3 bases are TGCGCCAGCAGCTTAGGAGGGTACTCGGACAATGAGCAGTTCTTC.

The rearrangement uses TRBV12-3 or TRBV12-4 and TRBJ2-7; 7 bases are a match to TRBD2. With V trimmed by 3 bases and J by 6 bases, 8 bases remained unmatched. The CDR3 spans 14 residues. The CDR3 DNA sequence: TGTGCCAGCAGTTTTGGGGGAGGGTTTGTCGAGCAGTACTTC. Translation gives CASSFGGGFVEQYF.

This chain uses TRBV29-1 with TRBJ2-3, with D tentatively TRBD1 (6 bases). The CDR3 totals 17 residues. With 1 base removed from V and 5 bases from J, the gap between germline ends came to 22 bases. The germline V gene has CDR1 SQVTM and CDR2 ANQGSEA. The CDR3 bases are TGCAGCGTTGAAGGCTTGGACAGCGCGGTACGTGTAGATACGCAGTATTTT. It yields the protein CSVEGLDSAVRVDTQYF.

This clonotype showed up just a few times. The genes are TRBV7-9 and TRBJ2-7; D is perhaps TRBD1 (5 bases). The CDR3 length is 16 residues. Germline values: CDR1 SEHNR, CDR2 FQNEAQ (reference sequence). Trimming removed 5 bases from V and 1 base from J, with 18 bases in between. The CDR3 region has the DNA TGTGCCAGCAGCCAAACAGGACACCCCCGATCCTACGAGCAGTACTTC. Protein product: CASSQTGHPRSYEQYF.

This clonotype appeared a few times. The chain has TRBV20-1 and TRBJ2-1; 8 bases are a match to TRBD1. V lost 3 bases to trimming and J lost 6 bases; unmatched junction nucleotides: 7. The CDR3 consists of 14 residues. Germline assignment: CDR1 DFQATT and CDR2 SNEGSKA (reference sequence). For the CDR3, the DNA is TGCAGTGCTAGGGCCCCTGGGACAGGCAATGAGCAGTTCTTC. Residues: CSARAPGTGNEQFF.

This clonotype came up many times. V gene TRBV20-1 combines with J gene TRBJ2-1; D is ambiguous. This CDR3 is 15 amino acids long. Germline values: CDR1 DFQATT, CDR2 SNEGSKA (reference sequence). V was cut by 0 bases and J by 8 bases, with 17 bases left in between. Here the CDR3 DNA reads TGCAGTGCTAGAGATCTAGGTTGGCAGAACGATGAGCAGTTCTTC. Amino acid sequence: CSARDLGWQNDEQFF.

Many counts were recorded for this clonotype. J is TRBJ2-7 and V is TRBV2; no clear D gene. Per the germline V gene, CDR1 is SNHLY and CDR2 is FYNNEI. The CDR3 runs to 12 residues. Trimming pared 8 bases from V and 7 bases from J, leaving 15 bases between. The CDR3 loop reads CASAAQTSEQYF. DNA for the CDR3: TGTGCCAGCGCTGCCCAGACTTCGGAGCAGTACTTC. The complete variable domain, with remaining parts taken from reference TRBV2 and TRBJ2-7, reads EPEVTQTPSHQVTQMGQEVILRCVPISNHLYFYWYRQILGQKVEFLVSFYNNEISEKSEIFDDQFSVERPDGSNFTLKIRSTKLEDSAMYFCASAAQTSEQYFGPGTRLTVT.

The chain joins TRBV12-3 or TRBV12-4 to TRBJ2-7, with 11 bases matching TRBD2. The CDR3 extends over 15 amino acids. The V segment lost 7 bases and the J segment 1 base; nucleotides outside the gene matches: 6. As DNA, the CDR3 is TGTGCCAGCACCGAAACTAGCGGGGGATCCTACGAGCAGTACTTC. Protein product: CASTETSGGSYEQYF.

The sample holds a few counts of this clonotype. The V and J genes are TRBV3-1 and TRBJ2-3; tentative D call: TRBD1 (5 bases). Germline lookup yields CDR1 LGHDT and CDR2 YNNKEL (reference sequence). V gave up 11 bases and J gave up 3 bases, with 21 bases separating them. The CDR3 has 15 residues. CDR3 nucleotides: TGTGCCTGCACCAAAGTGGGGCCTGGGACAGATACGCAGTATTTT. Its translation is CACTKVGPGTDTQYF.

This clonotype was seen a few times. The chain joins TRBV7-8 to TRBJ2-4; TRBD1 aligns across 8 bases. This CDR3 region has 14 residues. The V segment lost 5 bases and the J segment 8 bases; nucleotides outside the gene matches: 8. The germline CDR1 and CDR2 sequences are SGHVS and FQNEAQ. The CDR3 loop is CASSPTDRVHIQYF. As DNA, the CDR3 is TGTGCCAGCAGCCCCACGGACAGGGTGCACATTCAGTACTTC. Full variable domain (outside the CDR3, taken from reference TRBV7-8 and TRBJ2-4): GAGVSQSPRYKVAKRGQDVALRCDPISGHVSLFWYQQALGQGPEFLTYFQNEAQLDKSGLPSDRFFAERPEGSVSTLKIQRTQQEDSAVYLCASSPTDRVHIQYFGAGTRLSVL.

V gene TRBV20-1 combines with J gene TRBJ2-1; D possibly corresponds to TRBD1 (6 bases). The germline gives CDR1 DFQATT, CDR2 SNEGSKA (reference sequence). The CDR3 is 17 amino acids. V was cut by 0 bases and J by 4 bases, with 19 bases left in between. The CDR3 nucleotides read TGCAGTGCTAGAGATCTACGAGGGACATCTATATACAATGAGCAGTTCTTC. Its translation: CSARDLRGTSIYNEQFF.